This T cell receptor beta chain originates from a study of cytomegalovirus exposure and HLA in healthy donors. As concerns this clone: The antigen is not known.

V was clipped by 0 bases and J by 7 bases; unmatched bases: 6. CDR1 is SQVTM and CDR2 is ANQGSEA in the germline V gene. This CDR3 has 15 residues. Both 60 Vbeta primers and 13 Jbeta primers went into the PCR. Repertoires were generated with immunoSEQ multiplex PCR, while TCRdb's copy carries only in-frame clones and drops some. The table includes 250,000 or so clones, around 80% detected once. Findings and limits, study-wide: By HLA locus, TCR association rates varied in a later analysis, with DRB1 showing the most and HLA-C the fewest.

This clonotype originated in a woman aged 60 to 75 in good health and CMV-seropositive. Sequencing was performed on PBMCs. V is TRBV29-1 and J is TRBJ2-1, with TRBD2 identical over 10 bases. The CDR3 DNA is TGCAGCGTTGAAGAGTCTAGCGGGAGAGGGAATGAGCAGTTCTTC. It specifies CSVEESSGRGNEQFF.